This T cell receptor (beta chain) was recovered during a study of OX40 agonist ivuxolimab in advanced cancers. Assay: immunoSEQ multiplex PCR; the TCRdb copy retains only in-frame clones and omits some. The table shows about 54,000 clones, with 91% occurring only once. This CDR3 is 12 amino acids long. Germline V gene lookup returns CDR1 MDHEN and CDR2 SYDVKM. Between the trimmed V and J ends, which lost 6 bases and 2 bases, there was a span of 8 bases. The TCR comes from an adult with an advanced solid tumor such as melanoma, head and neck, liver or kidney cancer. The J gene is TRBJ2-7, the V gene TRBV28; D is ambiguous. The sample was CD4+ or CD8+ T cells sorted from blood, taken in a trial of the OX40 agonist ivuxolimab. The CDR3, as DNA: TGTGCCAGCAGGATCAGTACCTACGAGCAGTACTTC. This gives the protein CASRISTYEQYF.